This T cell receptor beta chain came from a study of T cell responses to AZD1222 COVID-19 vaccine. Study results and caveats: Seropositive status at baseline applied to only a handful of AZD1222 recipients. A reported finding is that nearly half of spike-specific TCRs target unmutated variant regions. Regions 160-218 and 743-854 dominated among vaccine-associated CD4 TCRs spanning spike.

For this clone: Its antigen is as yet unknown.

Here immunoSEQ multiplex PCR was the method, and the copy in TCRdb shows in-frame clones only, minus some. Here the sample spans approximately 65,000 clones, roughly 90% being singletons. The sample consisted of peripheral blood, taken on day 0 of AZD1222 vaccination. The sequence was obtained from an adult in good health.

This CDR3 is CAISDTIPNTEAFF. CDR3 DNA: TGTGCCATCAGTGATACCATCCCGAACACTGAAGCTTTCTTT. The rearrangement links TRBV10-3 to TRBJ1-1; D unresolved. CDR3 length: 14 amino acids. Germline V gene lookup returns CDR1 ENHRY and CDR2 SYGVKD. Trimming left V 3 bases short and J 1 base short, with 9 bases between.